The 2 T cell receptor beta chains in this list originate from one sample, sequenced in a study of blood T cells in healthy people across ages. PCR was performed a second time for about 7 to 11 cycles using a sample-barcoded 5' primer and a J-beta primer mix. Each CDR3 protein is one row after TCRdb ran MiXCR on the 5' RACE reads. Counted here are 550,000 to 700,000 distinct CDR3 sequences, 27% occurring once; the ten biggest clones make up about 18%. The sample taken for sequencing was blood. These TCRs come from a woman between 65 and 79 years old in good health.

CDR3 sequence reads: CAISEGKGPGNYEQYF. CDR3 coding DNA: TGTGCCATCAGTGAGGGGAAGGGACCTGGGAACTACGAGCAGTACTTC. This sequence joins TRBV10-3 and TRBJ2-7; TRBD1 or TRBD2 may be the D gene (5 bases each). Germline V gene sequence: CDR1 ENHRY, CDR2 SYGVKD. Trimming shortened V by 2 bases and J by 3 bases, and 17 bases separated the two germline ends. This CDR3 contains 16 residues.

This clonotype came up a few times. This sequence joins TRBV6-1 and TRBJ1-1; possible D gene TRBD1, 6 bases. Trimming shortened V by 4 bases and J by 0 bases, and 12 bases separated the two germline ends. CDR3 length: 15 amino acids. CDR1 is MNHNS and CDR2 is SASEGT in the germline V gene. CDR3 DNA: TGTGCCAGCAGTGGTAACAGGGTGGTGAACACTGAAGCTTTCTTT. Translation: CASSGNRVVNTEAFF.